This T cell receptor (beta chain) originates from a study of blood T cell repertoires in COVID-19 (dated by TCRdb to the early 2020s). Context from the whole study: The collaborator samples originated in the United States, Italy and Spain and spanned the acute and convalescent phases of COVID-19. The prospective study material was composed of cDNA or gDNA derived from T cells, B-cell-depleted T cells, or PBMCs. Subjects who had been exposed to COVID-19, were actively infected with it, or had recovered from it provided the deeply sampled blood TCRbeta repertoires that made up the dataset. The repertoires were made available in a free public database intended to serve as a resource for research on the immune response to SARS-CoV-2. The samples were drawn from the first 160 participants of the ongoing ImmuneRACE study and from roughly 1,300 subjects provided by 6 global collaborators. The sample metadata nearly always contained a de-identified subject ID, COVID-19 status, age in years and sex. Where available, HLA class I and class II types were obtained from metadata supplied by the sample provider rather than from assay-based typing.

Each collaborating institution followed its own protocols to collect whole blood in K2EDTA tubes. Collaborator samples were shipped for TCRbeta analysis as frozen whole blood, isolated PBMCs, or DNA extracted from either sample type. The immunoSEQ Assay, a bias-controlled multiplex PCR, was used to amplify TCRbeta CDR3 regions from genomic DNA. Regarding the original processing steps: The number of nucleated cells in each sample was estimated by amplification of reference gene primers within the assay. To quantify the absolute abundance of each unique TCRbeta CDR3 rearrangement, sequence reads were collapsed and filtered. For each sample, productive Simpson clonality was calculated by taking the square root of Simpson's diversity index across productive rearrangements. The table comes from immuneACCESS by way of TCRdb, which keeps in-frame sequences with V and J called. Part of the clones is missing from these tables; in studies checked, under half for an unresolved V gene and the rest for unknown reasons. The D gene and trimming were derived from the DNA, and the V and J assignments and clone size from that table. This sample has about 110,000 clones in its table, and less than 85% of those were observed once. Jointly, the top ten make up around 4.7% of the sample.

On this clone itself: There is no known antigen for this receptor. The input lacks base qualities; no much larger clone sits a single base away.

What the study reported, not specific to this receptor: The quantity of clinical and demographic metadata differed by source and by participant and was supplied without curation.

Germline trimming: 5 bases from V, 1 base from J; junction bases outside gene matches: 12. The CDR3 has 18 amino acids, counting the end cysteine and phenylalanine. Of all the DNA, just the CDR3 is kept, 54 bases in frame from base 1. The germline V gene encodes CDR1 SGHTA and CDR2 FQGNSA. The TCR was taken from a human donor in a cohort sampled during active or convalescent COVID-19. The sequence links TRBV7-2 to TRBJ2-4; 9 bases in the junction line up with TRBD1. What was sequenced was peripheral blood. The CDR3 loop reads CASSQTRDRVNAKNIQYF. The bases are TGTGCCAGCAGCCAAACCCGGGACAGGGTTAATGCCAAAAACATTCAGTACTTC.